Given below is one T cell receptor beta chain in context. The antigen is undetermined. The CDR3 covers 16 residues. These data originate in a study of T-cell reconstitution after alpha-beta-depleted transplantation in children. Study-wide results and limits: Expanded clones from the graft, numbering several hundred, reportedly supplied alpha-beta T cells about two months after transplant. For some patients, TCRbeta diversity was high at day 60 because of recipient T cells and thymic progenitors that survived. Newly produced T cells mostly accounted for T-cell counts and diversity one year post-transplant.

As it was prepared, the TCRbeta library received unique molecular identifiers. In TCRdb, the PCR reads were re-called with MiXCR into one record per CDR3 protein. The sample includes about 830,000 distinct CDR3 sequences, approximately 15% seen only once; the top ten take about 5%. The chain uses TRBV21-1 and TRBJ2-3; the table assigns TRBD2, which was not confirmed against the DNA. TRBV21-1 has pseudogene status. Sequencing used PBMCs, mostly from graft donor cells, obtained 360 days after TCRalphabeta/CD19-depleted stem cell transplant. This clonotype was obtained from a male patient younger than 18 who had a stem cell transplant for acute lymphoblastic leukemia, so the T cells may come from the graft donor. CDR3 DNA: TGTGCCAGCAGCGGACGACTAGCGGAATTCACAGATACGCAGTATTTT. Its protein is CASSGRLAEFTDTQYF.